The T cell receptor (beta chain) under discussion was sequenced for a study of blood T cell repertoires in COVID-19 (dated by TCRdb to the early 2020s). About the full investigation: Samples from collaborators originated in the United States, Italy and Spain and spanned both the acute and convalescent phases of COVID-19. The prospective study material was composed of cDNA or gDNA derived from T cells, B-cell-depleted T cells, or PBMCs. Deeply sampled blood TCRbeta repertoires from subjects exposed to, actively infected with, or recovered from COVID-19 were included in the dataset. The repertoires were released in a freely available public database intended as a resource for research on the immune response to SARS-CoV-2. Samples were obtained from the ongoing ImmuneRACE study (first 160 participants) and from about 1,300 subjects provided by 6 global collaborators. The sample metadata nearly always contained a de-identified subject ID, COVID-19 status, age in years and sex. Where HLA class I and class II types were available, the types were taken from metadata supplied by the sample provider, not from assay-based typing.

Enrolling through a virtual design, the prospective study's participants ranged in age from roughly 18 to 89 years and lived across some 22 United States geographic areas. Cohort assignment in the prospective study relied on participant-reported clinical history from a screening survey and a study questionnaire. In the prospective study, whole blood, serum and a nasopharyngeal or oropharyngeal swab were collected from each participant by mobile phlebotomists. Additional blood draws and questionnaires over an approximately 2-month period could optionally be provided by prospective study participants. Prospective study blood samples were shipped either frozen or at room temperature before DNA extraction. Comment on this clone: What this receptor recognizes is not known. No base quality information exists; no much larger clone differs at one position.

TCRbeta CDR3 regions were amplified from genomic DNA by means of the immunoSEQ Assay, a bias-controlled multiplex PCR. Regarding the original processing steps: The number of nucleated cells in each sample was estimated from the amplification of reference gene primers within the assay. Sequence reads were collapsed and filtered to measure the absolute abundance of every unique TCRbeta CDR3 rearrangement. For each sample, productive Simpson clonality was calculated by taking the square root of Simpson's diversity index across productive rearrangements. Drawn from immuneACCESS, this table holds only the in-frame rearrangements with V and J called that TCRdb kept. Clones are partly lost; checked studies trace under half to an unresolved V gene and leave the rest unexplained. V, J and clone size reflect that table, while D and trimming were determined from the DNA. The sample table records around 220,000 clones; 70% to 90% of these occur just once. Clones ranked in the top ten supply 6% to 7.5% of the sample.

What the work shows at the level of the full study, not this receptor alone: Clinical and demographic metadata were provided uncurated, with the amount varying by source and participant.

Via the germline V gene (reference sequence), CDR1 is MNHEY and CDR2 SMNVEV. The CDR3, cysteine through phenylalanine, is 14 amino acids long. Just the 42-base CDR3 DNA is kept, in frame starting at base 1. Relative to germline, V is 5 bases shorter and J is 3 bases shorter, with 14 bases between their ends. The sequenced material came from PBMCs or T cells enriched from blood (not recorded which). The receptor chain draws on TRBV27 and TRBJ2-7; possibly the D gene is TRBD1, per 6 matching bases. The origin of this receptor is a woman in her 40s with acute COVID-19. CDR3 protein: CASSPRTDHYEQYF. The DNA sequence is TGTGCCAGCAGTCCTAGGACAGACCACTACGAGCAGTACTTC.